The clone carrying this T cell receptor beta chain turned up a few times. These data come from a study of response to subunit inactivated influenza vaccine. Looked up from germline, CDR1 is SGHAT and CDR2 is FQNNGV. The CDR3 sequence is 15 residues long. Trimming at V came to 7 bases and at J to 0 bases, leaving 5 bases not matched to a gene. TCRdb re-called the RT-PCR reads through MiXCR, storing one row per CDR3 protein. The sample includes under 850,000 distinct CDR3 sequences, about 18% seen only once; the top ten take 9.5% to 13%. The gene calls are TRBV11-2 and TRBJ2-7; 11 bases map to TRBD2. This TCR was recovered from a man aged 45-65 years who received an inactivated influenza vaccine. The input for sequencing was PBMCs from blood, taken about 5 days after vaccination. In DNA, the CDR3 is TGTGCCAGCACCATTAGCGGGGGGGGCTCCTACGAGCAGTACTTC. Amino acids: CASTISGGGSYEQYF.